Following are 7 T cell receptor beta chains from one sample sequenced in a study of vaccination effects on CD4 cells after COVID-19. Their antigens are not known. The repertoire was sequenced with immunoSEQ multiplex PCR; TCRdb's copy has only in-frame clones and lacks some. The sample includes nearly 45,000 clones, approximately 77% of them seen just once. After roughly 11 days in culture, the CD4+ T cells were isolated. Each participant received a vaccine that was either BNT162b2 or mRNA-1273, given as two doses. Sequencing used CD4+ T cells from PBMCs cultured without peptide, obtained after COVID-19 vaccination. Source of these receptors: a human donor who received a COVID-19 vaccine.

The chain carries TRBV12-3 or TRBV12-4 and TRBJ2-3; D is unresolved. The length of the CDR3 is 13 residues. The V end lost 3 bases, the J end lost 2 bases, and 6 bases lay between the germline ends. Written as DNA, the CDR3 is TGTGCCAGCAGTTTCGGCTTCACAGATACGCAGTATTTT. Protein sequence: CASSFGFTDTQYF.

This clone was seen only once. This chain uses TRBV20-1 with TRBJ2-1; D call uncertain. This CDR3 spans 12 amino acids. V lost 3 bases and J lost 9, with 12 bases in between. Looked up from germline, CDR1 is DFQATT and CDR2 is SNEGSKA (reference sequence). CDR3 sequence: CSASSQAGEQFF. CDR3 bases: TGCAGTGCTAGTTCACAAGCTGGTGAGCAGTTCTTC.

V usage is TRBV19 and J usage is TRBJ1-2, with D possibly being TRBD1 (5 bases). Trimming stripped 0 bases from V and 4 bases from J, with 15 bases between. This CDR3 has 16 amino acids. CDR1 is LNHDA and CDR2 is SQIVND in the germline V gene (reference sequence). The CDR3, as DNA: TGTGCCAGTAGTATAGATCTCGAGGCAGGGATCTATGGCTACACCTTC. This codes for CASSIDLEAGIYGYTF.

V usage is TRBV6-5 and J usage is TRBJ2-6; unclear D gene. The CDR3 extends over 13 amino acids. V dropped 6 bases and J dropped 2 bases, with 5 bases sitting between them. CDR1 and CDR2 from the germline V gene are MNHEY and SVGAGI. The chain's CDR3 is CASSDPGANVLTF. As DNA, the CDR3 is TGTGCCAGCAGCGATCCTGGGGCCAACGTCCTGACTTTC.

The CDR3: CASRVRANTEAFF. CDR3 DNA: TGCGCCAGCAGGGTCAGGGCGAACACTGAAGCTTTCTTT. This sequence joins TRBV10-1 and TRBJ1-1; D possibly corresponds to TRBD1 (5 bases). Trimming left V 6 bases short and J 1 base short, with 9 bases between. The germline gives CDR1 WNHNN, CDR2 SYGVQD (reference sequence). The CDR3 contains 13 residues.

As to this clone: Different DNA sequences within this sample yield the same CDR3. This chain connects TRBV15 to TRBJ1-5; unclear D gene. Trimming left V 0 bases short and J 3 bases short, with 0 bases between. CDR3 length: 12 residues. Germline CDR1 reads LNHNV; CDR2 reads YYDKDF (reference sequence). CDR3 sequence: CATSRDNQPQHF. In nucleotides, the CDR3 is TGTGCCACCAGCAGAGACAATCAGCCCCAGCATTTT.

The chain links TRBV7-2 to TRBJ2-1, with a possible D match to TRBD2 (6 bases). Germline V lookup: CDR1 SGHTA, CDR2 FQGNSA. Trimming took off 2 bases at V and 7 bases at J, with 12 bases between the two ends. The CDR3 runs to 14 residues. The CDR3 protein is CASSLPPGVNEQFF. The CDR3 nucleotides read TGTGCCAGCAGCTTACCCCCGGGAGTTAATGAGCAGTTCTTC.